This T cell receptor (beta chain) originates from a study of metastatic and nonmetastatic thyroid tumors. Study findings and constraints: Malignant thyroid tumors reportedly had TCR beta diversity that was significantly higher than in benign nodules, in blood and tumor.

MiXCR re-clonotyped the PCR reads for TCRdb. Among about 93,000 clones listed, about 13% were seen once. V lost 4 bases, J lost 7 bases, and 9 bases stayed unmatched. Germline V gene sequence: CDR1 SGHRS, CDR2 YFSETQ. The CDR3 runs 15 residues. This clone was seen ten or more times. The target antigen is unknown. Other DNA sequences from this sample encode an identical CDR3 as well. Before thyroid surgery, none of the patients had received any treatment. This chain joins TRBV5-1 and TRBJ2-1; TRBD1 matches at 9 bases. This receptor was taken from a female donor with papillary thyroid cancer or a benign thyroid nodule (not recorded which). Some clones in this sample may be carry-over from other donors' samples. The sequenced material came from blood. CDR3 loop: CASSPRGQGRNEQFF. In DNA form, the CDR3 reads TGCGCCAGCAGCCCGCGGGGACAGGGTAGGAATGAGCAGTTCTTC.